These 18 T cell receptor beta chains were sequenced from one sample in a study of regulatory T cells in long-lasting Graves disease. Stated time point: newly diagnosed GD, antithyroid drugs for less than 3 months. There was RNA extracted from PBMCs, and the TCR library was made from it. According to the study, TCR beta libraries were built with iRepertoire HTBI primers and CDR3-region Arm-PCR. TCRdb processed the multiplex PCR reads anew with MiXCR; each CDR3 protein has one entry. The repertoire holds a few hundred thousand distinct CDR3 sequences, with around an eighth as singletons. The same specimen was also included in a second study, on T cells in Graves' hyperthyroidism and ophthalmopathy.

The sample consisted of peripheral blood mononuclear cells (PBMCs), taken at new diagnosis, from a patient treated with antithyroid drugs. Receptor source: a man in his thirties or forties with Graves disease.

This clonotype was seen a few times. The V and J genes are TRBV7-8 and TRBJ1-6; D ambiguous. Trimming left V 3 bases short and J 3 bases short, with 9 bases between. Germline loops: CDR1 SGHVS, CDR2 FQNEAQ. The CDR3 is made up of 15 amino acids. CDR3 sequence: CASSLSPHYNSPLHF. The CDR3 DNA sequence: TGTGCCAGCAGCTTGTCCCCACACTATAATTCACCCCTCCACTTT.

This clonotype was observed once. This sequence may be a read error, since a much larger clone differs from it by one base. The CDR3 DNA sequence: TGTGCCAGCAGGGACTCAGGGTCAGGGGCTAGCACAGATACGCAGTATTTT. Encoded protein: CASRDSGSGASTDTQYF. The chain links TRBV27 to TRBJ2-3; possibly TRBD1 for D (6 bases). CDR3 length: 17 amino acids. Germline CDR1 and CDR2: MNHEY and SMNVEV (reference sequence). Trimming left V 6 bases short and J 0 bases short, with 19 bases between.

The chain employs TRBV12-3 or TRBV12-4 and TRBJ1-2; no reliable D call. V gave up 5 bases and J gave up 4 bases, with 14 bases separating them. The CDR3 sequence is 14 residues long. The DNA for the CDR3 is TGTGCCAGCAGTCCCGTAAATTTTAGCTATGGCTACACCTTC. Translating it yields CASSPVNFSYGYTF.

This clonotype was detected many times. The chain uses TRBV12-3 or TRBV12-4 and TRBJ2-7; 10 bases fit TRBD1. The CDR3 runs 15 residues. Trimming at V came to 7 bases and at J to 7 bases, leaving 13 bases not matched to a gene. CDR3 sequence (DNA): TGTGCCAGCACCACCCGGGACAGGGGAGAATATGAGCAGTACTTC. Amino acids: CASTTRDRGEYEQYF.

The chain couples TRBV4-1 to TRBJ1-5; D is unclear. Per germline, CDR1 MGHRA and CDR2 YSYEKL. V dropped 4 bases and J dropped 7 bases, with 14 bases sitting between them. The CDR3 totals 14 residues. CDR3 bases: TGCGCCAGCAGCCGTTGGCCCCGGGGACAGCCCCAGCATTTT. This encodes CASSRWPRGQPQHF.

This clonotype was detected a few times. The gene calls are TRBV7-9 and TRBJ1-2; weak D call: TRBD1 (5 bases). The V gene lost 2 bases and the J gene lost 8 bases, with 12 bases spanning the gap. Per the germline V gene, CDR1 is SEHNR and CDR2 is FQNEAQ (reference sequence). The CDR3 contains 13 residues. This chain's CDR3 is CASSLTGPDGYTF. The CDR3 bases are TGTGCCAGCAGCTTAACAGGACCGGACGGCTACACCTTC.

On this clonotype itself: This is likely an artifact of a read error, given a far larger clone one base away. This chain links TRBV28 with TRBJ2-7, with D possibly matching TRBD2 (6 bases). V was pared by 3 bases and J by 7 bases, with 13 bases between. Germline CDR1 MDHEN, CDR2 SYDVKM. This CDR3 region has 13 residues. For the CDR3, the DNA is TGTGCCAGCAGTTTTGGATGGGGGAGGGAGCAGTACTTC. This sequence encodes CASSFGWGREQYF.

Ten or more counts support this clonotype. CDR3 region: CASSRGGTWNNSPLHF. CDR3 nucleotides: TGTGCCAGCAGCCGAGGGGGTACCTGGAATAATTCACCCCTCCACTTT. The rearrangement uses TRBV7-9 and TRBJ1-6; a weak D match, TRBD1 (6 bases). The V gene lost 5 bases and the J gene lost 5 bases, with 16 bases spanning the gap. Germline CDR1 is SEHNR and CDR2 is FQNEAQ (reference sequence). CDR3 length equals 16 residues.

This clonotype was seen ten or more times. The chain recombines TRBV29-1 with TRBJ2-5; D ambiguous. Trimming stripped 4 bases from V and 4 bases from J, with 4 bases between. Germline assignment: CDR1 SQVTM and CDR2 ANQGSEA. There are 10 residues in the CDR3. The CDR3 here is CSVVGETQYF. In DNA, the CDR3 is TGCAGCGTTGTTGGAGAGACCCAGTACTTC.

The sample holds many counts of this clonotype. This chain links TRBV11-3 with TRBJ2-3, with D possibly TRBD2 on 5 matching bases. Trimming pared 1 base from V and 6 bases from J, leaving 11 bases between. Per the germline V gene, CDR1 is SGHNT and CDR2 is YENEEA. The CDR3 totals 14 residues. The CDR3 DNA follows: TGTGCCAGCAGCTTAGGGGCTAGCTCGGATACGCAGTATTTT. It encodes CASSLGASSDTQYF.

This clonotype turned up a few times. The gene calls are TRBV7-2 and TRBJ2-1, with D possibly being TRBD1 or TRBD2 (5 bases each). The CDR3 loop spans 16 amino acids. The germline CDR1 and CDR2 sequences are SGHTA and FQGNSA. V was cut by 5 bases and J by 6 bases, with 20 bases left in between. The CDR3 region is CASSGEGLIQGNEQFF. In DNA form, the CDR3 reads TGTGCCAGCAGCGGAGAGGGTCTTATCCAGGGCAATGAGCAGTTCTTC.

This clonotype was observed a handful of times. This chain links TRBV3-1 with TRBJ2-4, with 8 bases matching TRBD1. The CDR3 has 14 residues. The trim removed 4 bases at V and 8 bases at J, leaving 7 bases unmatched. Germline lookup yields CDR1 LGHDT and CDR2 YNNKEL (reference sequence). In nucleotides, the CDR3 is TGTGCCAGCAGCCTTCGACAGGGGTTGGACATTCAGTACTTC. Its translation: CASSLRQGLDIQYF.

In its sample, this clonotype was seen many times. The rearrangement links TRBV29-1 to TRBJ2-5; TRBD1 matches 10 bases. J was trimmed by 6 bases and V by 6 bases; bases with no gene match: 10. The CDR3 is made up of 14 amino acids. CDR1 and CDR2 (germline): SQVTM, ANQGSEA. CDR3 in amino acids: CSVAGQGREKTQYF. CDR3 DNA sequence: TGCAGCGTCGCGGGACAGGGGCGGGAAAAGACCCAGTACTTC.

The genes are TRBV29-1 and TRBJ1-3; 8 nucleotides align to TRBD1. The CDR3 is made up of 15 amino acids. The ends lost 6 bases at V and 0 bases at J; junction bases unmatched: 7. Per germline, CDR1 SQVTM and CDR2 ANQGSEA. Written as DNA, the CDR3 is TGCAGCGTAGCCTTGGACAGGGACTCTGGAAACACCATATATTTT. Amino acid sequence: CSVALDRDSGNTIYF.

This clonotype was picked up many times. In DNA, the CDR3 is TGTGCCAGCAGTGCTCAACTAGGGACAGTCCTAAGGGAGCTGTTTTTT. This codes for CASSAQLGTVLRELFF. V is TRBV12-3 or TRBV12-4 and J is TRBJ2-2; 7 bases are a match to TRBD1. The CDR3 has 16 amino acids. V trimming: 5 bases; J trimming: 9 bases; junction bases outside the gene matches: 15.

There are many counts of this clonotype. This chain connects TRBV12-3 or TRBV12-4 to TRBJ2-4, with 10 bases matching TRBD1. The CDR3 consists of 13 residues. The V and J ends lost 5 bases and 8 bases, in that order; junction bases with no gene match: 3. This chain's CDR3 is CASSADRGDIQYF. In DNA form, the CDR3 reads TGTGCCAGCAGTGCGGACAGGGGGGACATTCAGTACTTC.

Worth noting for this clonotype: One end of the junction varies from germline; a read error may be responsible. The genes are TRBV30 and TRBJ1-1, with 7 bases matching TRBD1. There are 13 residues in the CDR3. The V gene's germline CDR1 is GTSNPN and CDR2 SVGIG (reference sequence). This CDR3 reads CARSAGGGTEAFF. Here the CDR3 DNA reads TGTGCCCGGAGTGCAGGGGGAGGAACTGAAGCTTTCTTT.

This clonotype occurred many times. The chain has TRBV20-1 and TRBJ1-1; no reliable D call. The CDR3 has 15 amino acids. V shed 3 bases and J shed 0 bases, with 14 bases lying between them. Looked up from germline, CDR1 is DFQATT and CDR2 is SNEGSKA (reference sequence). The CDR3 is CSASPVRAMNTEAFF. The CDR3 DNA sequence: TGCAGTGCTAGCCCCGTAAGAGCAATGAACACTGAAGCTTTCTTT.